The 30 T cell receptor beta chains in this list originate from one sample, sequenced in a study. TCRdb reprocessed the 5' RACE reads with MiXCR, giving one entry per CDR3 protein. The table has over 25,000 distinct CDR3 sequences, roughly 24% seen once. The sequenced sample consisted of naive CD4+ T cells sorted from a lymph node. Documented subset: naive CD4+ T cells, CD4+CD45RA+CD25-. These receptors were obtained from a female donor with breast cancer.

The rearrangement joins TRBV5-4 to TRBJ2-7, with D possibly being TRBD1 or TRBD2 (5 bases each). Germline V gene data show CDR1 as SGHNT and CDR2 as YYREEE (reference sequence). The CDR3 is 16 amino acids. With 3 bases removed from V and 0 bases from J, the gap between germline ends came to 16 bases. CDR3 region: CASSWGPAEISYEQYF. CDR3 nucleotide sequence: TGTGCCAGCAGCTGGGGCCCAGCGGAAATCTCCTACGAGCAGTACTTC.

The V and J genes are TRBV24-1 and TRBJ2-1; D uncertain. CDR1 and CDR2 from the germline V gene are KGHDR and SFDVKD. The ends were cut back, 1 base at V and 4 bases at J, with 13 bases in the middle. There are 16 residues in the CDR3. In nucleotides, the CDR3 is TGTGCCACCAGTGATTTATCAGGCGTTACGTACAATGAGCAGTTCTTC. Its protein product is CATSDLSGVTYNEQFF.

About this clonotype: The CDR3 does not close with the conserved phenylalanine or tryptophan, likely indicating a read error. The V call is TRBV12-3 or TRBV12-4, the J call TRBJ1-6, with D possibly matching TRBD1 (5 bases). V lost 3 bases, J lost 7 bases, and 10 bases lay in between. The CDR3 contains 14 residues. This CDR3 reads CASSFVQGNSPLHL. In DNA form, the CDR3 reads TGTGCCAGCAGTTTTGTGCAGGGCAATTCACCCCTCCACCTT.

In this sample, this clonotype turned up a few times. The rearrangement links TRBV4-1 to TRBJ1-2, with D maybe TRBD1 (5 bases). CDR3 size: 16 residues. V dropped 0 bases and J dropped 8 bases, with 19 bases sitting between them. Germline V gene sequence: CDR1 MGHRA, CDR2 YSYEKL. CDR3 sequence reads: CASSQERSGRVEGYTF. CDR3 in DNA: TGCGCCAGCAGCCAAGAGCGGTCCGGCAGGGTAGAAGGCTACACCTTC.

V gene TRBV7-2 combines with J gene TRBJ2-3, with no clear D. CDR1 and CDR2 from the germline V gene are SGHTA and FQGNSA. V gave up 4 bases and J gave up 3 bases, with 17 bases separating them. The CDR3 consists of 16 residues. The CDR3 nucleotides read TGTGCCAGCAGCTCTAAACGCCACGGTGCAACAGATACGCAGTATTTT. Protein: CASSSKRHGATDTQYF.

CDR3 sequence reads: CSAQSGTYEQYF. As DNA, the CDR3 is TGCAGTGCCCAGAGCGGGACCTACGAGCAGTACTTC. This chain connects TRBV20-1 to TRBJ2-7; TRBD2 matches 7 bases. Germline values: CDR1 DFQATT, CDR2 SNEGSKA (reference sequence). The CDR3 covers 12 residues. The junction had 4 bases not matched to a gene; V was cut back by 6 bases and J by 2 bases.

This clonotype was counted a few times. The chain joins TRBV28 to TRBJ1-1, with unresolved D. CDR3 length: 14 residues. CDR1 is MDHEN, CDR2 SYDVKM, per germline. Deletions cut 6 bases from V and 4 bases from J, with 15 bases between. The CDR3 loop is CASSPREVRTEAFF. The CDR3 coding sequence is TGTGCCAGCAGCCCCCGGGAGGTTCGCACTGAAGCTTTCTTT.

The table lists this clonotype with a few counts. The J gene is TRBJ2-1, the V gene TRBV24-1; 8 positions match TRBD2. Germline trimming cut 11 bases from V and 2 bases from J; bases unmatched to any gene: 4. Germline CDR1 and CDR2: KGHDR and SFDVKD. CDR3 size: 13 residues. CDR3 residues: CAIRSGAYNEQFF. Here the CDR3 DNA reads TGTGCCATTCGTAGCGGGGCCTACAATGAGCAGTTCTTC.

A few counts support this clonotype. The chain combines TRBV12-3 or TRBV12-4 with TRBJ2-5; 7 bases fit TRBD2. Trimming at V came to 3 bases and at J to 6 bases, leaving 4 bases not matched to a gene. The CDR3 loop spans 13 amino acids. The CDR3 bases are TGTGCCAGCAGTTTCACGGGAGGACAGACCCAGTACTTC. Encoded protein: CASSFTGGQTQYF.

The rearrangement joins TRBV4-1 to TRBJ2-7; D unclear. Looked up from germline, CDR1 is MGHRA and CDR2 is YSYEKL. V lost 1 base and J lost 2, with 6 bases in between. The CDR3 length is 13 residues. The CDR3 bases are TGCGCCAGCAGCCAAGGCCGTACCTACGAGCAGTACTTC. Encoded protein: CASSQGRTYEQYF.

Points on this clonotype: Given a much more abundant clone one base away, this may be a read error. Here the CDR3 omits its conserved ending phenylalanine or tryptophan, so a read error is the likely source. The chain couples TRBV6-1 to TRBJ1-1; D is unresolved. The V and J ends lost 4 bases and 1 base respectively, with 7 bases between them. Germline V gene lookup returns CDR1 MNHNS and CDR2 SASEGT. The CDR3 runs to 13 residues. CDR3 residues: CASSGAENTEAFS. The DNA of the CDR3 is TGTGCCAGCAGTGGGGCGGAGAACACTGAAGCTTTCTCT.

This clonotype was observed a handful of times. This chain links TRBV5-1 with TRBJ2-3; D may be TRBD2 (6 bases). Germline CDR1 reads SGHRS; CDR2 reads YFSETQ. Trimming pared 0 bases from V and 1 base from J, leaving 12 bases between. This CDR3 region has 16 residues. The CDR3 reads CASSLGGTGGTDTQYF. The CDR3 region has the DNA TGCGCCAGCAGCTTGGGGGGGACGGGAGGCACAGATACGCAGTATTTT.

The chain recombines TRBV20-1 with TRBJ1-5, with 7 bases lining up with TRBD1. Losses at the gene ends were 5 bases for V and 6 bases for J; bases not matched to a gene: 10. Germline CDR1 reads DFQATT; CDR2 reads SNEGSKA (reference sequence). CDR3 length: 14 amino acids. CDR3 residues: CSAATGASFQPQHF. Here the CDR3 DNA reads TGCAGTGCTGCCACAGGGGCGAGCTTTCAGCCCCAGCATTTT.

This clonotype appeared a few times. The V gene is TRBV5-1, the J gene TRBJ1-1; unclear D gene. The CDR3 covers 13 residues. CDR1 and CDR2 (germline): SGHRS, YFSETQ. Trimming took off 7 bases at V and 1 base at J, with 11 bases between the two ends. The CDR3 nucleotides read TGCGCCAGCCACCTAGTGGGGAACACTGAAGCTTTCTTT. This codes for CASHLVGNTEAFF.

In regard to this clonotype: This may arise from a read error, as a much more abundant clone is one base away. V and J are TRBV5-1 and TRBJ1-1; no definite D call. In germline, CDR1 is SGHRS, CDR2 YFSETQ. V lost 3 bases and J 1 base, leaving 10 bases between the germline ends. There are 14 residues in the CDR3. In nucleotides, the CDR3 is TGCGCCAGCAGCTCCCGTTTGAGGAACACTGAAGCTTTCTTT. It specifies CASSSRLRNTEAFF. Using reference TRBV5-1 and TRBJ1-1 for the parts outside the CDR3, the full variable domain is KAGVTQTPRYLIKTRGQQVTLSCSPISGHRSVSWYQQTPGQGLQFLFEYFSETQRNKGNFPGRFSGRQFSNSRSEMNVSTLELGDSALYLCASSSRLRNTEAFFGQGTRLTVV.

The rearrangement links TRBV11-2 to TRBJ1-1; D not resolved. Germline values: CDR1 SGHAT, CDR2 FQNNGV. Deletions cut 4 bases from V and 0 bases from J, with 15 bases between. CDR3 length: 16 amino acids. The CDR3 nucleotides are TGTGCCAGCAGCTCCTCCAGAACGGGCATGAACACTGAAGCTTTCTTT. It translates to CASSSSRTGMNTEAFF.

This clonotype was detected many times. This chain uses TRBV29-1 with TRBJ2-1; a possible D gene is TRBD1 (5 bases). The CDR3 runs to 14 residues. Trimming took off 4 bases at V and 3 bases at J, with 13 bases between the two ends. Germline lookup yields CDR1 SQVTM and CDR2 ANQGSEA. CDR3 region: CSVGVQGLYNEQFF. CDR3 nucleotides: TGCAGCGTTGGAGTGCAGGGCCTCTACAATGAGCAGTTCTTC.

This clonotype came up a few times. V and J are TRBV7-6 and TRBJ1-5; D gene uncertain. V lost 2 bases and J 3 bases, leaving 11 bases between the germline ends. The CDR3 has 15 residues. CDR1 and CDR2 (germline): SGHVS, FNYEAQ. The CDR3 bases are TGTGCCAGCAGCTTAATCCCGGAAAACAATCAGCCCCAGCATTTT. Its protein product is CASSLIPENNQPQHF.

This clonotype showed up just a few times. Here the CDR3 DNA reads TGTGCCACCAGCAGAGAGGGGACTAGAGGGTCCCGCCACGAGCAGTACTTC. Protein sequence: CATSREGTRGSRHEQYF. The V and J genes are TRBV15 and TRBJ2-7; 8 nucleotides agree with TRBD2. CDR1 LNHNV and CDR2 YYDKDF come from the germline V gene (reference sequence). The CDR3 contains 17 residues. V lost 0 bases, J lost 5 bases, and 12 bases stayed unmatched.

The chain combines TRBV6-1 with TRBJ1-5, with D possibly being TRBD1 (5 bases). The germline gives CDR1 MNHNS, CDR2 SASEGT. The V gene lost 6 bases and the J gene lost 4 bases, with 10 bases spanning the gap. The CDR3 sequence is 13 residues long. CDR3 DNA sequence: TGTGCCAGCAGGGAACGGGGGAATCAGCCCCAGCATTTT. Translated: CASRERGNQPQHF.

This clonotype showed up just a few times. The chain is built from TRBV12-3 or TRBV12-4 and TRBJ1-2; tentative D call: TRBD1 (5 bases). CDR3 length: 12 residues. With 4 bases removed from V and 5 bases from J, the gap between germline ends came to 8 bases. CDR3 protein: CASSWDLYGYTF. The CDR3 DNA is TGTGCCAGCAGTTGGGACTTATATGGCTACACCTTC.

To note about this clonotype: The germline gene is not matched at one end of the junction; a read error may be the cause. V gene TRBV3-1 combines with J gene TRBJ2-3; D remains ambiguous. Germline V CDR1 and CDR2: LGHDT, YNNKEL (reference sequence). The CDR3 totals 15 residues. CDR3 in amino acids: CASGQVGSGTDTQYF. The CDR3 coding sequence is TGTGCCAGCGGCCAAGTTGGTTCTGGCACAGATACGCAGTATTTT.

The chain joins TRBV10-1 to TRBJ2-4; 7 bases match TRBD1. This CDR3 contains 15 residues. Trimming at V came to 3 bases and at J to 4 bases, leaving 6 bases not matched to a gene. Germline lookup yields CDR1 WNHNN and CDR2 SYGVQD (reference sequence). The CDR3 here is CASSENRQGKNIQYF. The CDR3 DNA follows: TGCGCCAGCAGTGAAAACCGACAGGGTAAAAACATTCAGTACTTC.

This clonotype was picked up a small number of times. This chain uses TRBV12-3 or TRBV12-4 with TRBJ2-3; TRBD1 is a possible D gene (7 bases). The CDR3 runs to 16 residues. Deletions cut 7 bases from V and 4 bases from J, with 21 bases between. The CDR3 region is CASTMGLPRGADTQYF. CDR3 coding DNA: TGTGCCAGCACAATGGGGCTCCCCAGGGGGGCAGATACGCAGTATTTT.

The rearrangement links TRBV28 to TRBJ2-5; D is possibly TRBD1 (6 bases). Between the trimmed V and J ends, which lost 3 bases and 6 bases, there was a span of 17 bases. Germline V gene data show CDR1 as MDHEN and CDR2 as SYDVKM. The CDR3 spans 15 residues. The CDR3 DNA is TGTGCCAGCAGTTTCACAGGGACCGCCGAAAAGACCCAGTACTTC. The encoded protein is CASSFTGTAEKTQYF. Full variable domain (missing parts from reference TRBV28 and TRBJ2-5): DVKVTQSSRYLVKRTGEKVFLECVQDMDHENMFWYRQDPGLGLRLIYFSYDVKMKEKGDIPEGYSVSREKKERFSLILESASTNQTSMYLCASSFTGTAEKTQYFGPGTRLLVL.

By its share, this clonotype is medium-sized (0.01 to 0.1%). The chain is built from TRBV7-9 and TRBJ2-2; tentatively, D is TRBD2 (5 bases). The CDR3 extends over 13 amino acids. V was pared by 5 bases and J by 5 bases, with 9 bases between. Germline CDR1 is SEHNR and CDR2 is FQNEAQ (reference sequence). The CDR3 region has the DNA TGTGCCAGCAGCCATGAGGGAACCGGGGAGCTGTTTTTT. Translating gives CASSHEGTGELFF.

This chain links TRBV9 with TRBJ2-2; D ambiguous. The germline V and J ends were trimmed by 0 bases and 7 bases, with 13 bases remaining between them. The CDR3 extends over 15 amino acids. The germline V gene has CDR1 SGDLS and CDR2 YYNGEE. The CDR3 loop is CASSVAAVPNGELFF. In nucleotides, the CDR3 is TGTGCCAGCAGCGTAGCGGCCGTCCCGAACGGGGAGCTGTTTTTT.

This clonotype was found a few times. The V gene is TRBV5-1, the J gene TRBJ2-7; D possibly corresponds to TRBD2 (7 bases). Germline CDR1 and CDR2: SGHRS and YFSETQ. The CDR3 loop spans 15 amino acids. Trimming removed 4 bases at V and 3 bases at J, with 17 bases between. The CDR3 DNA reads TGCGCCAGCAGCCAGGACGCGGGGGCCTTCTACGAGCAGTACTTC. This encodes CASSQDAGAFYEQYF.

About this clonotype itself: A much more abundant neighbour one base away suggests this may be a read error. J is TRBJ2-1 and V is TRBV10-3; TRBD2 matches 13 bases. CDR1 and CDR2 from the germline V gene are ENHRY and SYGVKD. V trimming: 6 bases; J trimming: 5 bases; junction bases outside the gene matches: 4. CDR3 length equals 15 residues. As DNA, the CDR3 is TGTGCCATCAGGCCACTAGCGGGAGGGGACAATGAGCAGTTCTTC. It is translated as CAIRPLAGGDNEQFF.

This clonotype was counted only a few times. V is TRBV7-2 and J is TRBJ2-7; D remains ambiguous. V was trimmed by 1 base and J by 1 base, leaving 8 bases between them. CDR3 size: 14 residues. CDR1 is SGHTA, CDR2 FQGNSA, per germline. This CDR3 reads CASSLVAQSYEQYF. For the CDR3, the DNA is TGTGCCAGCAGCTTAGTAGCCCAATCCTACGAGCAGTACTTC.